One sample yielded the 13 T cell receptor beta chains listed below, sequenced in a study of CD8 T cells in ankylosing spondylitis. Via MiXCR, TCRdb re-called the 5' RACE reads, giving one row per CDR3 protein. This sample has a few hundred thousand distinct CDR3 sequences, with approximately 20% found just once. General study findings and limits: What seemed typical of ankylosing spondylitis blood was a TCR beta motif built from roughly 8 highly homologous variants.

Antigens of these TCRs are unknown. Sequenced: blood, either unsorted or a sorted T cell fraction (not recorded which). The receptors derive from a male donor with ankylosing spondylitis.

This clonotype was detected only a few times. The genes are TRBV19 and TRBJ1-2, with 12 bases matching TRBD1. The germline CDR1 and CDR2 sequences are LNHDA and SQIVND (reference sequence). V lost 3 bases to trimming and J lost 5 bases; unmatched junction nucleotides: 7. CDR3 length equals 16 residues. CDR3: CASSMGTGGAGYGYTF. CDR3 coding DNA: TGTGCCAGTAGTATGGGGACAGGGGGCGCCGGATATGGCTACACCTTC.

The rearrangement joins TRBV20-1 to TRBJ2-1; D possibly uses TRBD1 or TRBD2 (5 bases each). CDR3 length equals 13 residues. Germline values: CDR1 DFQATT, CDR2 SNEGSKA (reference sequence). Deletions cut 5 bases from V and 6 bases from J, with 14 bases between. For the CDR3, the DNA is TGCAGTGCTTCCCCGGGGCGATTCAATGAGCAGTTCTTC. This gives the protein CSASPGRFNEQFF.

This rearrangement joins TRBV7-9 to TRBJ2-3; 10 bases match TRBD2. The ends lost 5 bases at V and 4 bases at J; junction bases unmatched: 9. CDR3 length equals 16 residues. Germline values: CDR1 SEHNR, CDR2 FQNEAQ (reference sequence). The CDR3 DNA follows: TGTGCCAGCAGCCCCGGGGCTAGCGGGAGTGCAGATACGCAGTATTTT. It specifies CASSPGASGSADTQYF. The variable domain in full, with the rest retrieved from reference TRBV7-9 and TRBJ2-3, is DTGVSQNPRHKITKRGQNVTFRCDPISEHNRLYWYRQTLGQGPEFLTYFQNEAQLEKSRLLSDRFSAERPKGSFSTLEIQRTEQGDSAMYLCASSPGASGSADTQYFGPGTRLTVL.

J is TRBJ2-5 and V is TRBV10-1, with 7 positions matching TRBD2. CDR1 and CDR2 (germline): WNHNN, SYGVQD (reference sequence). Trimming took 3 bases from V and 5 from J; bases not matched to a gene: 9. There are 15 residues in the CDR3. The CDR3: CASSDASGRRETQYF. Written as DNA, the CDR3 is TGCGCCAGCAGTGATGCTAGCGGTAGGAGGGAGACCCAGTACTTC.

This clonotype was seen only a few times. CDR3 coding DNA: TGTGCCACCAGCAAGGGAGCGCCTAGCTCCTACAATGAGCAGTTCTTC. Translating gives CATSKGAPSSYNEQFF. V gene TRBV15 combines with J gene TRBJ2-1; maybe TRBD2 (5 bases). Germline V CDR1 and CDR2: LNHNV, YYDKDF (reference sequence). CDR3 size: 16 residues. V lost 4 bases, J lost 0 bases, and 13 bases lay in between.

This clonotype was counted at least ten times. The chain combines TRBV5-1 with TRBJ2-7; D unresolved. The V end lost 5 bases, the J end lost 2 bases, and 11 bases lay between the germline ends. Germline V gene data show CDR1 as SGHRS and CDR2 as YFSETQ. CDR3 size: 13 residues. The CDR3 protein is CASRGGPPYEQYF. CDR3 nucleotide sequence: TGCGCCAGCAGGGGCGGACCGCCCTACGAGCAGTACTTC.

V and J are TRBV7-9 and TRBJ2-1; maybe TRBD1 (6 bases). The V end lost 5 bases, the J end lost 3 bases, and 14 bases lay between the germline ends. Per the germline V gene, CDR1 is SEHNR and CDR2 is FQNEAQ (reference sequence). CDR3 length: 15 amino acids. The CDR3 DNA follows: TGTGCCAGCAGCCCACAGGGCCTAGTCTACAATGAGCAGTTCTTC. It yields the protein CASSPQGLVYNEQFF.

This clonotype was seen only a few times. The chain is built from TRBV9 and TRBJ2-3, with 7 bases fitting TRBD2. The CDR3 sequence is 16 residues long. The V gene's germline CDR1 is SGDLS and CDR2 YYNGEE. Trimming removed 0 bases from V and 2 bases from J; junction bases left unmatched: 6. The CDR3 bases are TGTGCCAGCAGCGTAGGTTTGCGGGACTACACAGATACGCAGTATTTT. Encoded protein: CASSVGLRDYTDTQYF.

This chain links TRBV5-1 with TRBJ1-1; D gene uncertain. Germline V gene lookup returns CDR1 SGHRS and CDR2 YFSETQ. The ends were cut back, 3 bases at V and 0 bases at J, with 6 bases in the middle. The CDR3 is 13 amino acids. CDR3 sequence reads: CASSWNLNTEAFF. CDR3 nucleotides: TGCGCCAGCAGCTGGAATTTGAACACTGAAGCTTTCTTT.

V and J are TRBV7-2 and TRBJ1-1, with TRBD1 matching over 8 bases. From germline, CDR1 is SGHTA and CDR2 FQGNSA. This CDR3 region has 15 residues. V dropped 5 bases and J dropped 3; count of bases not matched to a gene: 8. The CDR3 nucleotides are TGTGCCAGCAGCGGACGGACAGGGTATGACACTGAAGCTTTCTTT. Its translation: CASSGRTGYDTEAFF.

This clonotype has more than one count but fewer than ten. The chain couples TRBV20-1 to TRBJ2-5, with TRBD2 as a possible D gene (6 bases). Germline V CDR1 and CDR2: DFQATT, SNEGSKA (reference sequence). The CDR3 consists of 13 residues. Trimming removed 3 bases from V and 2 bases from J, with 10 bases in between. The CDR3 sequence is CSARGGAQETQYF. The CDR3 region has the DNA TGCAGTGCTAGGGGCGGGGCGCAAGAGACCCAGTACTTC.

This chain joins TRBV4-2 and TRBJ1-1; D remains ambiguous. Germline lookup yields CDR1 LGHNA and CDR2 YNFKEQ. Between the trimmed V and J ends, which lost 0 bases and 5 bases, there was a span of 10 bases. The CDR3 has 14 residues. CDR3 nucleotide sequence: TGTGCCAGCAGCCAAGATGGTGTTTGGACTGAAGCTTTCTTT. Translated, it gives CASSQDGVWTEAFF.

This chain uses TRBV6-5 with TRBJ2-1; D may be TRBD1 (6 bases). CDR1 and CDR2 (germline): MNHEY, SVGAGI. This CDR3 contains 15 residues. The V end was cut by 3 bases, the J end by 5 bases, with 14 bases between. The CDR3 sequence: CASSYDNRVHNEQFF. The CDR3 bases are TGTGCCAGCAGTTATGACAACAGGGTCCACAATGAGCAGTTCTTC.